This T cell receptor (beta chain) was recorded in a study of shared clonotypes between healthy human individuals. Points on this clone: Its specificity is not known.

Study-level results: It was the non-shared clonotypes that had lower generation probabilities than clonotypes shared by all four donors. Inspection by rarefaction showed sorted-subset sequencing to be incomplete despite large depth. Richness estimates generally favored naive over memory subsets.

Profiling relied on immunoSEQ multiplex PCR, and the TCRdb table lists in-frame clones only, not all of them. This table holds more than 550,000 clones, roughly 88% found once. The ends were cut back, 1 base at V and 5 bases at J, with 9 bases in the middle. The CDR3 has 13 amino acids. Germline V lookup: CDR1 SGHAT, CDR2 FQNNGV. HIV-negative, healthy adults without recent acute infections or vaccinations were the donors. The sequenced sample was memory CD8+ T cells from PBMCs. Subset of the sample: CD45RO+ cells pooled with CCR7-negative TemRA cells. This TCR derives from a man aged 18 to 35 in good health. Some clones in this sample may be carry-over from other donors' samples. This sequence joins TRBV11-2 and TRBJ2-7; D is undetermined. The CDR3 reads CASSLVRYDEQYF. CDR3 sequence (DNA): TGTGCCAGCAGCTTAGTGCGGTATGACGAGCAGTACTTC.